Sequencing of this T cell receptor beta chain was carried out in a study of siplizumab effects on memory and regulatory T cells. Study outcomes and limitations: The mean Treg-derived percentage of mappable alloreactive CD4+ clones was around 69% with siplizumab compared with about 27% in controls. Of the alloreactive clones, only a minor fraction mapped to unstimulated subsets. Alloreactive sequences traceable to unstimulated CD4+ memory cells declined significantly under siplizumab. A major contribution to the alloresponse seemed to be made by naive T cells, which seemed more diverse than memory cells.

With regard to this clone: The antigen is not known.

In germline, CDR1 is SGHRS, CDR2 YFSETQ. The CDR3 is 14 amino acids. V lost 4 bases and J lost 3; bases outside the gene matches: 3. Data came from immunoSEQ multiplex PCR; TCRdb stores just in-frame clones and leaves some out. The table has more than 95,000 clones, over 90% seen once; the top ten hold about 0.62%. The sample comprised Tregs sorted from blood. This sequence originates from a human donor in good health. The chain joins TRBV5-1 to TRBJ1-4; 7 nucleotides line up with TRBD1. In DNA form, the CDR3 reads TGCGCCAGCAGCGTGGGACAGCCTAATGAAAAACTGTTTTTT. It translates to CASSVGQPNEKLFF.